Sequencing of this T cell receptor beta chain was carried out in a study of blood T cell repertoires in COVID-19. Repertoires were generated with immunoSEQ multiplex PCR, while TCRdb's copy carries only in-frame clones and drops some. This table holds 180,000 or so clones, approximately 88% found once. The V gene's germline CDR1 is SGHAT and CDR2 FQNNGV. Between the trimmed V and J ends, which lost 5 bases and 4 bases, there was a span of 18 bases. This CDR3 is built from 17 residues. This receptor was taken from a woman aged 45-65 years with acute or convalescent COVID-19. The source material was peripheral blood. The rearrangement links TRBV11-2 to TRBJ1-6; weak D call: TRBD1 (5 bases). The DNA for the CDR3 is TGTGCCAGCAGCCCGCGGGCCGGGGGAGAATATAATTCACCCCTCCACTTT. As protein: CASSPRAGGEYNSPLHF.